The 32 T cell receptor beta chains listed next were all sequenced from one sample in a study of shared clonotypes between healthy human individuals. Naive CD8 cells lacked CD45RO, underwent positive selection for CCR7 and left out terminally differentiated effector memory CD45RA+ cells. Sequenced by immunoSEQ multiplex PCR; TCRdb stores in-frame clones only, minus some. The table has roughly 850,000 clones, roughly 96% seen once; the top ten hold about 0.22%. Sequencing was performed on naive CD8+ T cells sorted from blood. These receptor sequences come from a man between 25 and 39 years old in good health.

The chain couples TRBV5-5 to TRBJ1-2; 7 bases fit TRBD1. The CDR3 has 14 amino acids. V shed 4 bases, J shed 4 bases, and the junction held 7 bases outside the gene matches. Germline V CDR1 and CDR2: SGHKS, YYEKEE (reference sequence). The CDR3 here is CASSASDRFYGYTF. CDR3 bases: TGTGCCAGCAGCGCTTCGGACAGGTTCTATGGCTACACCTTC.

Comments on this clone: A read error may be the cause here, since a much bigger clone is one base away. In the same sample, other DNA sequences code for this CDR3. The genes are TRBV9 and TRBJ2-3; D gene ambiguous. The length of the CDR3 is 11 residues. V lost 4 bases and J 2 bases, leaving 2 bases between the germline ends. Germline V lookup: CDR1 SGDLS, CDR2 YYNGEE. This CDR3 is CASSSTDTQYF. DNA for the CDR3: TGTGCCAGCAGCTCCACAGATACGCAGTATTTT.

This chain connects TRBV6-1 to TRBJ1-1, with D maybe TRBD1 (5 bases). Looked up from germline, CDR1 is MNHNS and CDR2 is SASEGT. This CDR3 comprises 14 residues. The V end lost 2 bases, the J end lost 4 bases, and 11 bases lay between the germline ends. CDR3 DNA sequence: TGTGCCAGCAGTGAACTCGGGGCGGCCACTGAAGCTTTCTTT. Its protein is CASSELGAATEAFF.

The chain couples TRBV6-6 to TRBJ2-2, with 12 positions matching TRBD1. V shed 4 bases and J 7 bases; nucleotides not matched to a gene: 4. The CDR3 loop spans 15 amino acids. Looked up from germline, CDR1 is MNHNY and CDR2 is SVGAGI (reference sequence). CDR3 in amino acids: CASSWGQGAGGELFF. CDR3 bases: TGTGCCAGCAGTTGGGGACAGGGGGCCGGCGGGGAGCTGTTTTTT.

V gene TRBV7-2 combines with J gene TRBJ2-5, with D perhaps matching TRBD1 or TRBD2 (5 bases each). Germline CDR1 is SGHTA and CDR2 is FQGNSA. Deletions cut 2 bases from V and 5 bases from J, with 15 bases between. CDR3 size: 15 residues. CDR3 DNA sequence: TGTGCCAGCAGCTTACAGAGGGGCGCCTTCGAGACCCAGTACTTC. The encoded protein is CASSLQRGAFETQYF.

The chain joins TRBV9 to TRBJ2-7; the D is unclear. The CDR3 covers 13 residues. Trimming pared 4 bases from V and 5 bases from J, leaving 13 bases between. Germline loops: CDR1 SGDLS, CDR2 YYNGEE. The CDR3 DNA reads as TGTGCCAGCAGCCCGGAAGGGTTCGACGAGCAGTACTTC. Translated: CASSPEGFDEQYF.

This CDR3 reads CASSLGGFQETQYF. The CDR3 bases are TGTGCCAGCAGCTTAGGGGGCTTCCAAGAGACCCAGTACTTC. The chain couples TRBV7-9 to TRBJ2-5; perhaps TRBD1 as D (5 bases). Trimming took off 1 base at V and 1 base at J, with 7 bases between the two ends. This CDR3 has 14 amino acids. The germline CDR1 and CDR2 sequences are SEHNR and FQNEAQ (reference sequence).

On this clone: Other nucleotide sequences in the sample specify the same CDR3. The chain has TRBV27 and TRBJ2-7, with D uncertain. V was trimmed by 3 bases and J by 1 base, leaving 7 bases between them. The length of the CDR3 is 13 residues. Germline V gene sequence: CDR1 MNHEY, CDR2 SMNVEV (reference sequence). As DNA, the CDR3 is TGTGCCAGCAGTTTCGGCCGGTCCTACGAGCAGTACTTC. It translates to CASSFGRSYEQYF.

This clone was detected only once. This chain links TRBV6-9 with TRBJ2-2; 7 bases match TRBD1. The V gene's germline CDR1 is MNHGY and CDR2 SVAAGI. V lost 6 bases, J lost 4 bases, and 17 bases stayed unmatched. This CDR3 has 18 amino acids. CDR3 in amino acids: CASRYTTGNRLVTGELFF. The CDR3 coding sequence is TGTGCCAGCAGGTATACGACAGGGAACCGACTGGTCACCGGGGAGCTGTTTTTT.

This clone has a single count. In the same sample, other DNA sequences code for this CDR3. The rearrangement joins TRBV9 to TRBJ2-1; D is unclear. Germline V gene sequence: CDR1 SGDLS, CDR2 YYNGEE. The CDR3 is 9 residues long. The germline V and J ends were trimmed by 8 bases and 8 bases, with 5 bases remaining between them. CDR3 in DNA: TGTGCCAGTGGCTATGAGCAGTTCTTC. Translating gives CASGYEQFF.

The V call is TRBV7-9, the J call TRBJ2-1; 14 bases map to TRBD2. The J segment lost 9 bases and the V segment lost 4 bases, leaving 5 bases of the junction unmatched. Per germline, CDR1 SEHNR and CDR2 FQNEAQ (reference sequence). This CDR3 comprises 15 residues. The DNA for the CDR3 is TGTGCCAGCAGCTCGGGGACTAGCGGGAGCGGTGAGCAGTTCTTC. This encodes CASSSGTSGSGEQFF. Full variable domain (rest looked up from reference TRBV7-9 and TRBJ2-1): DTGVSQNPRHKITKRGQNVTFRCDPISEHNRLYWYRQTLGQGPEFLTYFQNEAQLEKSRLLSDRFSAERPKGSFSTLEIQRTEQGDSAMYLCASSSGTSGSGEQFFGPGTRLTVL.

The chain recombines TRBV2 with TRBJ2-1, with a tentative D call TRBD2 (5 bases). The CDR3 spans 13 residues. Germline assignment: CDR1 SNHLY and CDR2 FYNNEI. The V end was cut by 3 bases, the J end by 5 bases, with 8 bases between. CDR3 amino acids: CASSDTGNNEQFF. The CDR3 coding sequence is TGTGCCAGCAGTGATACCGGGAACAATGAGCAGTTCTTC.

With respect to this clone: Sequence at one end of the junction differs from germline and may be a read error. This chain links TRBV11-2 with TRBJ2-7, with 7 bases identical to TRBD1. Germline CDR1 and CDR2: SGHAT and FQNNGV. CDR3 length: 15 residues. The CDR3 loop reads CASSPSTGWESPTEF. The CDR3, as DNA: TGTGCCAGCAGCCCTTCGACAGGGTGGGAGTCACCGACAGAGTTC.

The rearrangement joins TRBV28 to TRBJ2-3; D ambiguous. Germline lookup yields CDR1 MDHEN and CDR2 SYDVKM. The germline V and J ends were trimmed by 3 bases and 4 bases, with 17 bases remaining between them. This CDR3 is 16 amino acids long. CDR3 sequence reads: CASSFMSSRSPDTQYF. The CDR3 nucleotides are TGTGCCAGCAGTTTTATGTCCTCCCGGTCTCCAGATACGCAGTATTTT.

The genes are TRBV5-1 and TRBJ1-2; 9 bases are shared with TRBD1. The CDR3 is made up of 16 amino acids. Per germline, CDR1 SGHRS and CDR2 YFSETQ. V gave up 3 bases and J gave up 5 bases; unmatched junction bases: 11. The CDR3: CASSSGQGGGYYGYTF. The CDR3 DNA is TGCGCCAGCAGCTCGGGACAGGGAGGAGGATATTATGGCTACACCTTC.

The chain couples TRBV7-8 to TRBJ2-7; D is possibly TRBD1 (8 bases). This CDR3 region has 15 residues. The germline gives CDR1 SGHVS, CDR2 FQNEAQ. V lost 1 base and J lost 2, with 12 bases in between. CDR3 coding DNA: TGTGCCAGCAGCTTAGGGGGGGGACAGGCCTACGAGCAGTACTTC. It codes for CASSLGGGQAYEQYF.

This CDR3 is CAWSLYGENEKLFF. As DNA, the CDR3 is TGTGCCTGGAGTCTATATGGGGAGAATGAAAAACTGTTTTTT. The chain employs TRBV30 and TRBJ1-4, with D unclear. V was trimmed by 2 bases and J by 5 bases, leaving 12 bases between them. CDR1 GTSNPN and CDR2 SVGIG come from the germline V gene (reference sequence). The CDR3 is 14 amino acids.

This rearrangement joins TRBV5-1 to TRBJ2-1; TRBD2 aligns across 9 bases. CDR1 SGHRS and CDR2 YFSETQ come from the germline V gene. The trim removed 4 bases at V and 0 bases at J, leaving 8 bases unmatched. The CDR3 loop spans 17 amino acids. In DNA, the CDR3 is TGCGCCAGCAGCCTATGGGCTAGCGGGACCTCCTACAATGAGCAGTTCTTC. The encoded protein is CASSLWASGTSYNEQFF.

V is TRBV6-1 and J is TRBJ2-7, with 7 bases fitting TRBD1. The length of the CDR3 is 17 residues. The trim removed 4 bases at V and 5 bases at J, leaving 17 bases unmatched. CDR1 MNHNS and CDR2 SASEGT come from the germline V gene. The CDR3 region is CASSGLGPTGLENEQYF. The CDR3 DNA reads TGTGCCAGCAGTGGCCTAGGGCCGACAGGGCTAGAGAACGAGCAGTACTTC.

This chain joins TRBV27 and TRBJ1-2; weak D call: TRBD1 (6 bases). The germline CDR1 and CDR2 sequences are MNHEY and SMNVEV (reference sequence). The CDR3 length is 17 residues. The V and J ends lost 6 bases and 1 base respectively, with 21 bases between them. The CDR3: CASREGHRRVGNYGYTF. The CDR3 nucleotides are TGTGCCAGCAGAGAGGGACACCGACGGGTCGGTAACTATGGCTACACCTTC.

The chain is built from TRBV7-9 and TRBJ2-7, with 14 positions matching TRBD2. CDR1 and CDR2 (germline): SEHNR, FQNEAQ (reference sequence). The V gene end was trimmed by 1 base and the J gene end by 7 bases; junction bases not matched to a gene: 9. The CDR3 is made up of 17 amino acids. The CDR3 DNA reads TGTGCCAGCAGCTTAGGTGTATCGGGACTAGCGGGAGTAGAGCAGTACTTC. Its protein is CASSLGVSGLAGVEQYF.

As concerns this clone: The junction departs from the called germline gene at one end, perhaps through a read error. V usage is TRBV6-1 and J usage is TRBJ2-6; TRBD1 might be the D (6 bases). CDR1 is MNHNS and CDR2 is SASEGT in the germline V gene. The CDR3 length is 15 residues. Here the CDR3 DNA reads TGTGCCAGCAGTGAGGACAGTACTGGAGCCAACGTCCTGACTTTC. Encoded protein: CASSEDSTGANVLTF.

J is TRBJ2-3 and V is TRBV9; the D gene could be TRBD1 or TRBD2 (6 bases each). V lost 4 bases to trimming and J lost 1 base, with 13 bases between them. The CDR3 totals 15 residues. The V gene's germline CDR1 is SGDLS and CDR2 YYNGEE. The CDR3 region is CASSPGGGGTDTQYF. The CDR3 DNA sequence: TGTGCCAGCAGCCCCGGGGGCGGCGGCACAGATACGCAGTATTTT.

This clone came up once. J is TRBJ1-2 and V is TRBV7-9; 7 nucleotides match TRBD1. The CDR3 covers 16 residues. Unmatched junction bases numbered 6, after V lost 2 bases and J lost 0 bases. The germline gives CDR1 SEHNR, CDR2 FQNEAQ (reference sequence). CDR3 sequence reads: CASSLPPGQPNYGYTF. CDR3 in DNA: TGTGCCAGCAGCTTACCACCGGGACAGCCTAACTATGGCTACACCTTC.

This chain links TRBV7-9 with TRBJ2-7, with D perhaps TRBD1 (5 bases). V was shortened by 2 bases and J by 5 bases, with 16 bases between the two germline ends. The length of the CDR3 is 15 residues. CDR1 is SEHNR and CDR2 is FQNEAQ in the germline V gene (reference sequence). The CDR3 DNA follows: TGTGCCAGCAGCTTAATCCCTGACAGTTTCCACGAGCAGTACTTC. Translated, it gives CASSLIPDSFHEQYF.

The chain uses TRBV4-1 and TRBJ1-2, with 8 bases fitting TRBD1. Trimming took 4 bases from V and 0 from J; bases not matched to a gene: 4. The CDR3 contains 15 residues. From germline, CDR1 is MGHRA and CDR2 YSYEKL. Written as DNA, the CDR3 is TGCGCCAGCAGCCCAGGACAGGGATCTAACTATGGCTACACCTTC. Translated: CASSPGQGSNYGYTF.

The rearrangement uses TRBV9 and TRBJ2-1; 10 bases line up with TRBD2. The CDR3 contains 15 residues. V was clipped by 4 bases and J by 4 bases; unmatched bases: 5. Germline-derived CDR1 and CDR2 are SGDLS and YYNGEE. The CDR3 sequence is CASSPTSGTYNEQFF. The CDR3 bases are TGTGCCAGCAGCCCTACTAGCGGGACATACAATGAGCAGTTCTTC.

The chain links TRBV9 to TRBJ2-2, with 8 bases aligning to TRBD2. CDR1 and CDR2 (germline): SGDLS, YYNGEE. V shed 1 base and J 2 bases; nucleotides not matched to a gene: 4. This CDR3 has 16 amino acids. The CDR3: CASSVYREGNTGELFF. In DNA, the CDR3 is TGTGCCAGCAGCGTATACCGGGAGGGCAACACCGGGGAGCTGTTTTTT.

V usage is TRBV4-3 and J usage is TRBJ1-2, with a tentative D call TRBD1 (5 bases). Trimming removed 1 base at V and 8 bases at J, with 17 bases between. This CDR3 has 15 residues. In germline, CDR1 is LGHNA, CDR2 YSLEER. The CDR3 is CASSQGAGQIEGYTF. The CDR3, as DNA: TGCGCCAGCAGCCAAGGGGCAGGGCAGATTGAGGGCTACACCTTC.

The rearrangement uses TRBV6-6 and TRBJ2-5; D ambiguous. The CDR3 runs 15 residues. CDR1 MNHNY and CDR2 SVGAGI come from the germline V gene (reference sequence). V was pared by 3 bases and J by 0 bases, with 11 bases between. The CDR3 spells CASSYRTANQETQYF. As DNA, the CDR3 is TGTGCCAGCAGTTATCGAACAGCCAACCAAGAGACCCAGTACTTC.

CDR3 nucleotides: TGTGCCAGCAGCTTAGTTAGGGGACTAGCGGGCTACGAGCAGTACTTC. Amino acid sequence: CASSLVRGLAGYEQYF. V gene TRBV11-3 combines with J gene TRBJ2-7; 12 bases fit TRBD2. The CDR3 consists of 16 residues. Trimming cost V 1 base and J 3 bases; bases outside gene matches: 4. Germline CDR1 reads SGHNT; CDR2 reads YENEEA. The complete variable domain, with remaining parts taken from reference TRBV11-3 and TRBJ2-7, reads EAGVVQSPRYKIIEKKQPVAFWCNPISGHNTLYWYLQNLGQGPELLIRYENEEAVDDSQLPKDRFSAERLKGVDSTLKIQPAELGDSAVYLCASSLVRGLAGYEQYFGPGTRLTVT.

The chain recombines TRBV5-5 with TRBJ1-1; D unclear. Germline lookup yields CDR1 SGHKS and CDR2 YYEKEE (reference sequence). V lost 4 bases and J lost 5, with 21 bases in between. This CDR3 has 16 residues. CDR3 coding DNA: TGTGCCAGCAGCCCCCTGTTTCCGGGTGGGGAAACTGAAGCTTTCTTT. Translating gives CASSPLFPGGETEAFF.